A selection of T cell receptor beta chains follows, all from one sample in a study of T cell responses to AZD1222 COVID-19 vaccine. Some clones are missing from TCRdb's copy, which holds only in-frame ones; the method was immunoSEQ multiplex PCR. The sample holds about 170,000 clones, 85% to 90% seen once. The specimen was peripheral blood, collected 28 days after the second dose of the MenACWY control vaccine. These receptors originate from an adult who received the MenACWY meningococcal vaccine as a control. The CDR3 runs from the conserved cysteine through the conserved F or W. The D gene is left open where the match is weak. Only part of the rows carry a size: once, few, many, or a class if the clone is expanded.

.,TRBV6-5,.,TRBJ1-2,CASSYLVFPANYGYTF,TGTGCCAGCAGTTACCTAGTTTTTCCCGCAAACTATGGCTACACCTTC
.,TRBV28,.,TRBJ1-2,CASSFQGFQRLDGYTF,TGTGCCAGCAGTTTCCAAGGTTTTCAGAGGTTGGATGGCTACACCTTC
.,TRBV5-4,.,TRBJ2-2,CASSFSPGGSAGELFF,TGTGCCAGCAGCTTCAGTCCAGGGGGGAGCGCCGGGGAGCTGTTTTTT
.,TRBV6-6,.,TRBJ2-1,CASSYYPLVGDDEQFF,TGTGCCAGCAGTTACTACCCACTAGTTGGAGACGATGAGCAGTTCTTC
.,TRBV2,.,TRBJ2-3,CASRGGLSTDTQYF,TGTGCCAGCAGGGGGGGGCTGAGCACAGATACGCAGTATTTT
.,TRBV28,few,TRBJ1-6,CASSFSFEAPQLYF,TGTGCCAGCAGTTTCAGCTTTGAGGCGCCCCAGCTCTACTTT
.,TRBV9,.,TRBJ2-7,CASSVGGDFSSYEQYF,TGTGCCAGCAGCGTAGGGGGGGACTTCTCCTCCTACGAGCAGTACTTC
.,TRBV4-3,.,TRBJ1-1,CASSQDSAAPTEAFF,TGCGCCAGCAGCCAAGATTCTGCAGCCCCGACCGAAGCTTTCTTT
.,TRBV5-1,once,TRBJ2-7,CASSRDGTLSEQYF,TGCGCCAGCAGCAGGGACGGAACTCTCAGCGAGCAGTACTTC
TRBD1,TRBV5-8,.,TRBJ2-7,CASSPGTGAREQYF,TGTGCCAGCAGCCCAGGGACAGGGGCTAGGGAGCAGTACTTC
TRBD2,TRBV6-5,.,TRBJ2-7,CASRPSGRASYEQYF,TGTGCCAGCAGACCAAGCGGGAGGGCCTCCTACGAGCAGTACTTC
.,TRBV7-9,.,TRBJ1-1,CASSLGAWDTEAFF,TGTGCCAGCAGCTTAGGGGCCTGGGACACTGAAGCTTTCTTT
TRBD2,TRBV7-2,.,TRBJ2-7,CASSPGLAAYEQYF,TGTGCCAGCAGCCCGGGACTAGCCGCCTACGAGCAGTACTTC